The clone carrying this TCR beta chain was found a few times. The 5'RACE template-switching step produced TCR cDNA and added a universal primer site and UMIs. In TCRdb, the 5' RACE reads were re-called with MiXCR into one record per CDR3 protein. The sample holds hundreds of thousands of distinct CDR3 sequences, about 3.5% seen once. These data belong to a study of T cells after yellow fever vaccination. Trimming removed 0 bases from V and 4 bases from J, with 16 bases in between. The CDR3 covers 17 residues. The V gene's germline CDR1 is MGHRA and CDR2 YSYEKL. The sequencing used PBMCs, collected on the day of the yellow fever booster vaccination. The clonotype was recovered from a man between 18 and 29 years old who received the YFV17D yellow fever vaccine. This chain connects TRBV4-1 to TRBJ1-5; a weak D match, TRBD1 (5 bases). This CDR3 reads CASSQDRPIRGNQPQHF. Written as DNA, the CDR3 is TGCGCCAGCAGCCAAGATCGACCCATCCGGGGGAATCAGCCCCAGCATTTT.